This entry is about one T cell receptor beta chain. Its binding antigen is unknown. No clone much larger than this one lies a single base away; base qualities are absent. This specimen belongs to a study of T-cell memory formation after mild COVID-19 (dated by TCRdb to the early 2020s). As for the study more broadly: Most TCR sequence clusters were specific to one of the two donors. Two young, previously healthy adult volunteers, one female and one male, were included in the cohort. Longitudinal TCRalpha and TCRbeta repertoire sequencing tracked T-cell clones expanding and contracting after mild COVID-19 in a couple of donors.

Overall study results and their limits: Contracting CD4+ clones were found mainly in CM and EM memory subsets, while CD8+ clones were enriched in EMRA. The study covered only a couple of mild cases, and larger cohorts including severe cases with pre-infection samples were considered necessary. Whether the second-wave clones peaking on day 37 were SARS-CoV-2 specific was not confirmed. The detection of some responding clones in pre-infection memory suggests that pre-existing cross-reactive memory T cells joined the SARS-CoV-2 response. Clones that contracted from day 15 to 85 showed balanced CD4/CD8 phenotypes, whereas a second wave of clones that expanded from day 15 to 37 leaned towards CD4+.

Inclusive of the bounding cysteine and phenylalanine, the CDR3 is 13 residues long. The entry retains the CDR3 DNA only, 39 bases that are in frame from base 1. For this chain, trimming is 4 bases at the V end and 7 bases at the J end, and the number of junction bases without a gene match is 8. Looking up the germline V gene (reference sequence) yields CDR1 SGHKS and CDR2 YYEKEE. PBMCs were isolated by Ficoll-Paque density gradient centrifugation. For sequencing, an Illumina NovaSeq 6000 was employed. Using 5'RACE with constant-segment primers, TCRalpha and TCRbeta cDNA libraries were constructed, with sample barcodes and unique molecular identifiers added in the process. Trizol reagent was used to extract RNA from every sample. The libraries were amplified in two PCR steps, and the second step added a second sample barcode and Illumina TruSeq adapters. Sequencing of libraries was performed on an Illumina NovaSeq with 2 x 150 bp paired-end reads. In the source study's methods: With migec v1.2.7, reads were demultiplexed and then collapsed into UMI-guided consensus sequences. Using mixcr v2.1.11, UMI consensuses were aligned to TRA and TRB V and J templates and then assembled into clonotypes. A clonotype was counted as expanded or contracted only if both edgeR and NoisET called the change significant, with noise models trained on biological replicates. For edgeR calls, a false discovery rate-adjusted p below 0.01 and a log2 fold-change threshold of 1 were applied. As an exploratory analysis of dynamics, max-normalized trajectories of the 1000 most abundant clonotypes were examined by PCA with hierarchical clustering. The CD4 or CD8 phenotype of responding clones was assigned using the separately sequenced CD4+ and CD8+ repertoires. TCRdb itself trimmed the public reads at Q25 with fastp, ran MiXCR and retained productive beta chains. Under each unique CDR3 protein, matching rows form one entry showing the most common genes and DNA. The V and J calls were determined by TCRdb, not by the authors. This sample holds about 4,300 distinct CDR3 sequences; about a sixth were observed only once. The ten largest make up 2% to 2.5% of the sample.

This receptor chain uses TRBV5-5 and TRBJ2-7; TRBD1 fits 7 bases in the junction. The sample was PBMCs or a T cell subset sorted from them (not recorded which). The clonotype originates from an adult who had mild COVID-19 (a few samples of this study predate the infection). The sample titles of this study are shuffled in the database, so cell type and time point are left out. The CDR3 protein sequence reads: CASSRTTGAEQYF. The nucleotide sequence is TGTGCCAGCAGCCGAACTACAGGGGCAGAGCAGTACTTC. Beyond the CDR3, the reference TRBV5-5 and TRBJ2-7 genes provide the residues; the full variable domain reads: DAGVTQSPTHLIKTRGQQVTLRCSPISGHKSVSWYQQVLGQGPQFIFQYYEKEERGRGNFPDRFSARQFPNYSSELNVNALLLGDSALYLCASSRTTGAEQYFGPGTRLTVT.